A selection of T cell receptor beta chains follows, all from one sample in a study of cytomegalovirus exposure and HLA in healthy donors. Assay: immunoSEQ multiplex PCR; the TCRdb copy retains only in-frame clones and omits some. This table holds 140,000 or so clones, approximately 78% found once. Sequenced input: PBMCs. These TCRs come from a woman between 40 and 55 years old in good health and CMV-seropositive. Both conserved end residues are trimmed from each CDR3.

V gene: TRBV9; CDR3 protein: ASSGPKRYQGDTQY
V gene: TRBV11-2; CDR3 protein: ASRLQGWDEQF
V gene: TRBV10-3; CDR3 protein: AIRSGGYSGANVLT
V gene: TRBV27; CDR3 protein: ASSFSAGVYNEQF
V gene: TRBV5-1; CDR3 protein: ASSFTRGLLDTDTQY
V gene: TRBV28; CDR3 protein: ASRVSGGSSYEQY
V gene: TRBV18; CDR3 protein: ASSPMGQGNTIY
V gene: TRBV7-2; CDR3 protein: ASSLAVATTYNEQF
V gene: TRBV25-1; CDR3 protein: ASSDPTPGLVGYEQY
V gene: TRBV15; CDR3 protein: ATSKAGTGVGNEKLF
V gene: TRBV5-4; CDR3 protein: ASSPRGTGTAGANVLT
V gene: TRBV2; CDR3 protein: ASHRQGGNQPQH
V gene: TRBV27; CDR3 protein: ASSLLGGSVDTQY
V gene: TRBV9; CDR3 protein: ASSVGVGPMNTEAF
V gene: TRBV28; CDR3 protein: ASSLGGQSQPQH
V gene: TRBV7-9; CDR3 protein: ASSHRNTEAF
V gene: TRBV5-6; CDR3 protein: ASRPYRAFTDNEQF
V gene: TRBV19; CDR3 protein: ASSYYNEQF
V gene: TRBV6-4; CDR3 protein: ASSADRGGEQY
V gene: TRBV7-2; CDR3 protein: ASSRAPGQGSQPQH
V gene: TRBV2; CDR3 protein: ASSELRGGQPQH
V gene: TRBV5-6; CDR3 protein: ASSLRALAKNIQY
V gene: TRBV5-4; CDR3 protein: ASSLGTSGGRTEQF
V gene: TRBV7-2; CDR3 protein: ASSSGPGKTQY
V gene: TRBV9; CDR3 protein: ASSVGTSFQTQY
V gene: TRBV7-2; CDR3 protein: ASSLRTGGWETQY
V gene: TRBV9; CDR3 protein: ASSRTGTGDYNEQF
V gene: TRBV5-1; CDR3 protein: ASSFGRGASYEQY
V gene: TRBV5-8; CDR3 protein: ASSLAISGGYNEQF
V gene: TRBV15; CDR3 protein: ATSRDLTGRYNEQF
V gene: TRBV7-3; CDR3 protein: ASSSSGPNEQF
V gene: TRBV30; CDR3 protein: AWNRDRVRDHSGANVLT
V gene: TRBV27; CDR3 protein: ASSLYREVTYEQY
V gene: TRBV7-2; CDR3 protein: ASSLRGQEKLF
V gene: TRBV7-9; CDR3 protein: ASSSTTARGGEQY
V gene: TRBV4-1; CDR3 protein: ASSQPQGTQY
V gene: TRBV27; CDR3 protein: ASSSSPGTGAGYT
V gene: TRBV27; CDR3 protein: ASSLYTSGSNNEQF
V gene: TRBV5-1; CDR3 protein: ASMYGRGVQETQY
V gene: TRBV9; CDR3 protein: ASSVDWISNEQY
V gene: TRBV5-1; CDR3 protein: ASSPSGGTSYEQY
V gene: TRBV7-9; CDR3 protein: ASSPPGQGVDNEQF